The entry that follows covers one T cell receptor beta chain sequence. The method was immunoSEQ multiplex PCR; TCRdb's version includes in-frame clones alone and lacks a portion of them. The sample has around 200,000 clones, roughly nine tenths seen once; the top ten hold approximately 12%. Trimming left V 0 bases short and J 2 bases short, with 10 bases between. This CDR3 is built from 15 residues. Germline V gene lookup returns CDR1 MNHNY and CDR2 SVGAGI (reference sequence). The data are from a study of blood T cell repertoires in COVID-19. The sequence was obtained from a woman between 18 and 29 years old who had recovered from COVID-19. What was sequenced was peripheral blood. J is TRBJ1-2 and V is TRBV6-6; D possibly corresponds to TRBD1 (5 bases). CDR3 DNA: TGTGCCAGCAGTTACTCTGGGGGGACCAACTATGGCTACACCTTC. Translation gives CASSYSGGTNYGYTF.